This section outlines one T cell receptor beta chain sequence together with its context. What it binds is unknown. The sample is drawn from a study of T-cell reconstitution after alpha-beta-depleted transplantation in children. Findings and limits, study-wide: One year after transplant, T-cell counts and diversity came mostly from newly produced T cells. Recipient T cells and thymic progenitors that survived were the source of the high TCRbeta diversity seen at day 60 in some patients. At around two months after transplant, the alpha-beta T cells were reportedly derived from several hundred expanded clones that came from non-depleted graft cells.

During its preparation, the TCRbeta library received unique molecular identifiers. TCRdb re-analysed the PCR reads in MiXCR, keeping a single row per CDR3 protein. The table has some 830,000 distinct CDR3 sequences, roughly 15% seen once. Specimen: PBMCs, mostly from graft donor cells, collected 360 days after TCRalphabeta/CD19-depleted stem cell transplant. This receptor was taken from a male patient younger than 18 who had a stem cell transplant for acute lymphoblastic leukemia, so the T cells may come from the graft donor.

For the CDR3, the DNA is TGTGCCAGCAGCGTAGAAATAGATACGCAGTATTTT. Translated, it gives CASSVEIDTQYF. The chain is built from TRBV9 and TRBJ2-3; D is unclear. Per germline, CDR1 SGDLS and CDR2 YYNGEE. Trimming cost V 0 bases and J 5 bases, with 4 bases left between them. The CDR3 is 12 residues long.